This T cell receptor (beta chain) derives from a study of chemoradiotherapy in HPV16-positive cancers. About the research overall: Candidate HPV-specific T-cell clones and common TCR motifs came from functional assays in two HPV16-positive patients.

This table comes from immunoSEQ multiplex PCR, and its TCRdb copy is limited to in-frame clones, with some not included. The profile shows around 68,000 clones, about 90% of them singletons. V lost 3 bases and J lost 1, with 6 bases in between. Per the germline V gene, CDR1 is LNHDA and CDR2 is SQIVND (reference sequence). CDR3 size: 13 residues. As to this clone: The target antigen is unknown.

Findings and caveats of the study: Functional assays defining HPV-specific T cells used only a couple of HPV16-positive patients. Candidate HPV-specific clones and E7-related TCR motifs grew in tumor during treatment.

The sequences come from blood, collected from a patient who underwent chemoradiotherapy. This chain connects TRBV19 to TRBJ1-1; D is ambiguous. The receptor's source is a human donor with HPV-associated anogenital cancer. For the CDR3, the DNA is TGTGCCAGTAGTATTGGGCAGAACACTGAAGCTTTCTTT. Amino acid sequence: CASSIGQNTEAFF.